The 30 T cell receptor beta chains below all came from one sample that was sequenced in a study of T cells in Graves' hyperthyroidism and ophthalmopathy. It was RNA transcripts that yielded the amplified TCR beta CDR3 regions. During a first-round RT-PCR of the TCR CDR3, the HTBI primer set was used. TCRdb re-analysed the multiplex PCR reads in MiXCR, keeping a single row per CDR3 protein. The sample holds around 200,000 distinct CDR3 sequences, roughly 18% seen once. The sample comprised blood. The receptors were sampled from a man aged 35-49 years with Graves' hyperthyroidism.

CDR3 in DNA: TGTGCCAGCACCCCCGGCAGCTATGGCTACACCTTC. Protein sequence: CASTPGSYGYTF. This chain links TRBV28 with TRBJ1-2; D not resolved. V was trimmed by 7 bases and J by 4 bases, leaving 10 bases between them. The CDR3 is 12 residues long. CDR1 is MDHEN, CDR2 SYDVKM, per germline.

V is TRBV5-1 and J is TRBJ2-2; D unresolved. Trimming removed 4 bases from V and 6 bases from J, with 13 bases in between. The CDR3 has 14 amino acids. Germline CDR1 reads SGHRS; CDR2 reads YFSETQ. The CDR3 is CASSSFQLAGELFF. In DNA, the CDR3 is TGCGCCAGCAGCAGCTTTCAGTTGGCCGGGGAGCTGTTTTTT.

This clonotype appeared many times. This sequence joins TRBV28 and TRBJ2-3; a weak D match, TRBD2 (6 bases). Germline values: CDR1 MDHEN, CDR2 SYDVKM. Between the trimmed V and J ends, which lost 5 bases and 2 bases, there was a span of 14 bases. This CDR3 is 15 amino acids long. The CDR3 DNA reads TGTGCCAGCAGTACCTCCGGAGGGGCCACAGATACGCAGTATTTT. Its protein is CASSTSGGATDTQYF.

Points on this clonotype: This sequence may be a read error, since a much larger clone differs from it by one base. This sequence joins TRBV28 and TRBJ1-2, with 7 positions matching TRBD1. CDR3 length: 15 amino acids. V shed 5 bases, J shed 2 bases, and the junction held 8 bases outside the gene matches. CDR1 is MDHEN, CDR2 SYDVKM, per germline. Here the CDR3 reads CASSDIGRGNYGYTF. The CDR3 region has the DNA TGTGCCAGCAGTGACATCGGCAGGGGGAACTATGGCTACACCTTC.

The chain uses TRBV20-1 and TRBJ2-5; TRBD2 aligns across 14 bases. V trimming: 2 bases; J trimming: 2 bases; junction bases outside the gene matches: 7. From germline, CDR1 is DFQATT and CDR2 SNEGSKA (reference sequence). The CDR3 length is 17 residues. This CDR3 reads CSARSLRLAGGQETQYF. The DNA for the CDR3 is TGCAGTGCTAGATCTCTAAGACTAGCGGGAGGGCAAGAGACCCAGTACTTC.

The rearrangement uses TRBV29-1 and TRBJ1-1; D not resolved. CDR3 length: 13 residues. The V and J ends lost 0 bases and 6 bases respectively, with 11 bases between them. CDR1 is SQVTM and CDR2 is ANQGSEA in the germline V gene. The chain's CDR3 is CSVEDRGRAEAFF. The CDR3 bases are TGCAGCGTTGAAGATCGAGGGCGGGCTGAAGCTTTCTTT.

In its sample, this clonotype was seen many times. This chain uses TRBV10-3 with TRBJ1-1, with 7 bases aligning to TRBD1. Trimming removed 6 bases from V and 5 bases from J; junction bases left unmatched: 6. This CDR3 spans 13 amino acids. Germline-derived CDR1 and CDR2 are ENHRY and SYGVKD. In DNA form, the CDR3 reads TGTGCCATCAGCGTAGGGGGCCGTACTGAAGCTTTCTTT. Residues: CAISVGGRTEAFF.

Many counts were recorded for this clonotype. This rearrangement joins TRBV7-9 to TRBJ2-1; D might be TRBD1 (6 bases). This CDR3 has 13 amino acids. In germline, CDR1 is SEHNR, CDR2 FQNEAQ (reference sequence). V was clipped by 1 base and J by 5 bases, with 6 bases between them. In nucleotides, the CDR3 is TGTGCCAGCAGCTTAGGGGGGCACAATGAGCAGTTCTTC. It yields the protein CASSLGGHNEQFF. Full variable domain (remainder filled in from reference TRBV7-9 and TRBJ2-1): DTGVSQNPRHKITKRGQNVTFRCDPISEHNRLYWYRQTLGQGPEFLTYFQNEAQLEKSRLLSDRFSAERPKGSFSTLEIQRTEQGDSAMYLCASSLGGHNEQFFGPGTRLTVL.

Many counts were recorded for this clonotype. This chain joins TRBV11-3 and TRBJ2-1; perhaps TRBD2 as D (6 bases). V lost 5 bases and J lost 9, with 14 bases in between. There are 13 residues in the CDR3. The germline V gene encodes CDR1 SGHNT and CDR2 YENEEA. The chain's CDR3 is CASSAGRRTEQFF. The CDR3 DNA follows: TGTGCCAGCAGCGCGGGACGTAGGACTGAGCAGTTCTTC. The entire variable domain, with the rest obtained from reference TRBV11-3 and TRBJ2-1, is as follows: EAGVVQSPRYKIIEKKQPVAFWCNPISGHNTLYWYLQNLGQGPELLIRYENEEAVDDSQLPKDRFSAERLKGVDSTLKIQPAELGDSAVYLCASSAGRRTEQFFGPGTRLTVL.

In this sample, this clonotype turned up many times. The rearrangement joins TRBV28 to TRBJ1-2; 7 nucleotides line up with TRBD1. Per the germline V gene, CDR1 is MDHEN and CDR2 is SYDVKM. Trimming took 3 bases from V and 2 from J; bases not matched to a gene: 3. The CDR3 loop spans 14 amino acids. This chain's CDR3 is CASSLGGQNYGYTF. The DNA for the CDR3 is TGTGCCAGCAGTTTGGGGGGACAGAACTATGGCTACACCTTC.

This clonotype was counted between two and nine times. V gene TRBV4-1 combines with J gene TRBJ2-3; D call uncertain. The V and J ends lost 1 base and 1 base respectively, with 12 bases between them. In germline, CDR1 is MGHRA, CDR2 YSYEKL. The CDR3 runs 16 residues. The CDR3 region has the DNA TGCGCCAGCAGCCAAGGACCCCTAGGCGGCACAGATACGCAGTATTTT. It specifies CASSQGPLGGTDTQYF.

CDR3 sequence reads: CASRGVIASLREQYF. Written as DNA, the CDR3 is TGTGCCAGCAGGGGTGTAATCGCTAGCTTGAGGGAGCAGTACTTC. The chain recombines TRBV9 with TRBJ2-7, with a weak D call TRBD2 (5 bases). This CDR3 contains 15 residues. V lost 5 bases and J lost 7, with 22 bases in between. CDR1 SGDLS and CDR2 YYNGEE come from the germline V gene.

For this clonotype: This may arise from a read error, as a much more abundant clone is one base away. The CDR3 loop reads CASSEGTSGSRVTQYF. The CDR3 DNA reads TGTGCCAGCAGCGAGGGGACTAGCGGAAGTAGAGTGACCCAGTACTTC. The gene calls are TRBV9 and TRBJ2-5; 11 positions agree with TRBD2. Germline V lookup: CDR1 SGDLS, CDR2 YYNGEE. V was pared by 3 bases and J by 7 bases, with 11 bases of the junction left unmatched. The CDR3 spans 16 residues.

This clonotype was recorded many times. CDR3 in amino acids: CASNLGTGDSEQYF. CDR3 in DNA: TGTGCCAGCAACCTCGGGACAGGGGATAGCGAGCAGTACTTC. The V and J genes are TRBV7-9 and TRBJ2-7, with TRBD1 matching 10 bases. The CDR3 consists of 14 residues. J gave up 6 bases and V 7 bases, and 9 bases lay outside the gene matches. Germline lookup yields CDR1 SEHNR and CDR2 FQNEAQ (reference sequence). Looking up the rest from reference TRBV7-9 and TRBJ2-7 gives the full variable domain: DTGVSQNPRHKITKRGQNVTFRCDPISEHNRLYWYRQTLGQGPEFLTYFQNEAQLEKSRLLSDRFSAERPKGSFSTLEIQRTEQGDSAMYLCASNLGTGDSEQYFGPGTRLTVT.

The V gene is TRBV20-1, the J gene TRBJ2-7, with 8 bases aligning to TRBD1. CDR1 is DFQATT and CDR2 is SNEGSKA in the germline V gene (reference sequence). The junction had 7 bases not matched to a gene; V was cut back by 4 bases and J by 2 bases. CDR3 length equals 14 residues. CDR3 nucleotides: TGCAGTGCTACGCGACAGGGGCGAACCTACGAGCAGTACTTC. Translating it yields CSATRQGRTYEQYF.

As to this clonotype: This may arise from a read error, as a much more abundant clone is one base away. This chain joins TRBV28 and TRBJ1-4, with TRBD1 as a possible D gene (5 bases). The germline gives CDR1 MDHEN, CDR2 SYDVKM. This CDR3 has 12 amino acids. CDR3 sequence reads: CACRDPVEKLFF. In DNA form, the CDR3 reads TGTGCCTGCAGGGACCCCGTCGAAAAACTGTTTTTT.

This chain connects TRBV7-2 to TRBJ2-5, with 14 bases lining up with TRBD2. CDR3 length: 17 residues. Looked up from germline, CDR1 is SGHTA and CDR2 is FQGNSA. The V gene end was trimmed by 5 bases and the J gene end by 1 base; junction bases not matched to a gene: 6. CDR3 protein: CASSPPGLAGGQETQYF. The DNA of the CDR3 is TGTGCCAGCAGCCCACCAGGACTAGCGGGAGGCCAAGAGACCCAGTACTTC.

This clonotype occurred many times. The gene calls are TRBV9 and TRBJ1-5; 11 bases align to TRBD1. This CDR3 contains 15 residues. Trimming at V came to 0 bases and at J to 7 bases, leaving 3 bases not matched to a gene. Germline V gene sequence: CDR1 SGDLS, CDR2 YYNGEE. DNA of the CDR3: TGTGCCAGCAGCGTAGGGACAGGGGGCGGGCAGCCCCAGCATTTT. Its translation is CASSVGTGGGQPQHF.

This clonotype was seen ten or more times. J is TRBJ2-1 and V is TRBV7-2, with D perhaps being TRBD1 or TRBD2 (5 bases each). V lost 6 bases, J lost 5 bases, and 14 bases lay in between. Germline V lookup: CDR1 SGHTA, CDR2 FQGNSA. This CDR3 has 14 amino acids. DNA of the CDR3: TGTGCCAGCAGAGCCGGGACGGCAAACAATGAGCAGTTCTTC. This sequence encodes CASRAGTANNEQFF.

This chain joins TRBV7-3 and TRBJ2-3; the match to TRBD2 covers 8 bases. The germline V gene has CDR1 SGHTA and CDR2 FQGTGA. This CDR3 is built from 16 residues. The V and J ends lost 5 bases and 0 bases, in that order; junction bases with no gene match: 7. The CDR3 spells CASSPLGGGSTDTQYF. The CDR3 DNA sequence: TGTGCCAGCAGCCCTCTGGGCGGGGGGAGCACAGATACGCAGTATTTT. The full variable domain, with the rest looked up from reference TRBV7-3 and TRBJ2-3, is GAGVSQTPSNKVTEKGKYVELRCDPISGHTALYWYRQSLGQGPEFLIYFQGTGAADDSGLPNDRFFAVRPEGSVSTLKIQRTERGDSAVYLCASSPLGGGSTDTQYFGPGTRLTVL.

This clonotype has just a few counts. This sequence joins TRBV19 and TRBJ2-3, with a tentative D call TRBD1 (5 bases). The CDR3 length is 12 residues. CDR1 LNHDA and CDR2 SQIVND come from the germline V gene (reference sequence). Trimming shortened V by 4 bases and J by 7 bases, and 9 bases separated the two germline ends. CDR3 bases: TGTGCCAGTAGTACCCGGACACATACGCAGTATTTT. Protein sequence: CASSTRTHTQYF.

This clonotype was seen a handful of times. The chain employs TRBV18 and TRBJ1-5; D not certain. The CDR3 totals 16 residues. The germline V and J ends were trimmed by 2 bases and 0 bases, with 11 bases remaining between them. Germline V gene sequence: CDR1 KGHSH, CDR2 LQKENI. In DNA form, the CDR3 reads TGTGCCAGCTCACCAGCAGGCTCCTATAGCAATCAGCCCCAGCATTTT. This sequence encodes CASSPAGSYSNQPQHF. Complete variable domain (other parts from reference TRBV18 and TRBJ1-5): NAGVMQNPRHLVRRRGQEARLRCSPMKGHSHVYWYRQLPEEGLKFMVYLQKENIIDESGMPKERFSAEFPKEGPSILRIQQVVRGDSAAYFCASSPAGSYSNQPQHFGDGTRLSIL.

This clonotype was detected many times. The chain uses TRBV29-1 and TRBJ1-1; D might be TRBD1 (6 bases). The CDR3 runs to 12 residues. In germline, CDR1 is SQVTM, CDR2 ANQGSEA. V lost 8 bases, J lost 4 bases, and 14 bases lay in between. In DNA form, the CDR3 reads TGCAGCACAACAGGGTCAGGCACTGAAGCTTTCTTT. Translating gives CSTTGSGTEAFF. The full variable domain, rest sourced from reference TRBV29-1 and TRBJ1-1, is SAVISQKPSRDICQRGTSLTIQCQVDSQVTMMFWYRQQPGQSLTLIATANQGSEATYESGFVIDKFPISRPNLTFSTLTVSNMSPEDSSIYLCSTTGSGTEAFFGQGTRLTVV.

This clonotype came up many times. The chain recombines TRBV6-1 with TRBJ2-5; 7 positions agree with TRBD2. The CDR3 extends over 14 amino acids. J lost 5 bases, V lost 10 bases, and 13 bases had no gene match. The V gene's germline CDR1 is MNHNS and CDR2 SASEGT. This CDR3 reads CAIWRGGNVETQYF. The CDR3 region has the DNA TGTGCCATTTGGCGGGGAGGGAATGTTGAGACCCAGTACTTC.

This clonotype was detected many times. The rearrangement joins TRBV4-3 to TRBJ2-2; 11 nucleotides align to TRBD2. CDR1 and CDR2 from the germline V gene are LGHNA and YSLEER. J lost 8 bases, V lost 3 bases, and 2 bases had no gene match. The CDR3 has 14 amino acids. The CDR3 protein is CASSQTSGAGELFF. The CDR3, as DNA: TGCGCCAGCAGCCAGACTAGCGGGGCGGGGGAGCTGTTTTTT.

This clonotype was detected many times. This sequence joins TRBV7-8 and TRBJ1-2, with 7 bases identical to TRBD1. CDR3 length: 17 amino acids. The germline V gene encodes CDR1 SGHVS and CDR2 FQNEAQ. Unmatched junction bases numbered 17, after V lost 2 bases and J lost 8 bases. CDR3 sequence: CASSLSPRGQKIMGYTF. As DNA, the CDR3 is TGTGCCAGCAGCTTATCCCCCCGGGGACAGAAGATAATGGGCTACACCTTC.

This clonotype has ten or more counts. This chain connects TRBV7-2 to TRBJ2-5; 13 positions agree with TRBD2. With V trimmed by 4 bases and J by 2 bases, 4 bases remained unmatched. The germline V gene encodes CDR1 SGHTA and CDR2 FQGNSA. This CDR3 has 16 residues. The CDR3 region is CASSWGLAGSQETQYF. For the CDR3, the DNA is TGTGCCAGCAGCTGGGGACTAGCGGGGAGTCAAGAGACCCAGTACTTC.

Many counts were recorded for this clonotype. The gene calls are TRBV20-1 and TRBJ2-1, with D tentatively TRBD2 (6 bases). V was shortened by 1 base and J by 1 base, with 14 bases between the two germline ends. The germline V gene has CDR1 DFQATT and CDR2 SNEGSKA (reference sequence). CDR3 length: 16 amino acids. The DNA for the CDR3 is TGCAGTGCTAGAGCTAAGACTAGTTGGTCCTACAATGAGCAGTTCTTC. It is translated as CSARAKTSWSYNEQFF.

About this clonotype itself: A read error may produce the germline difference seen at one junction end. V gene TRBV19 combines with J gene TRBJ1-1; D is ambiguous. CDR3 length equals 15 residues. Germline loops: CDR1 LNHDA, CDR2 SQIVND (reference sequence). CDR3 amino acids: CASSLRRSMNTETFF. CDR3 nucleotide sequence: TGTGCCAGTAGTCTCCGGAGAAGCATGAACACTGAAACTTTCTTT.

The CDR3 sequence is CASAGTGGSGNTIYF. CDR3 in DNA: TGTGCCAGCGCCGGGACAGGGGGCTCTGGAAACACCATATATTTT. This sequence joins TRBV3-1 and TRBJ1-3; 11 bases line up with TRBD1. The germline V gene encodes CDR1 LGHDT and CDR2 YNNKEL (reference sequence). V trimming: 8 bases; J trimming: 0 bases; junction bases outside the gene matches: 3. The CDR3 consists of 15 residues.